Listed here are 27 T cell receptor beta chains from one sample, sequenced in a study of technical replicates of blood from several donors. Using immunoSEQ multiplex PCR, the repertoire was profiled, and TCRdb retains in-frame clones only, with some absent. The sample has some 91,000 clones, approximately 94% seen once. The sequencing input was T cells isolated from PBMCs. The source of these receptors is a human donor in good health.

V is TRBV19 and J is TRBJ2-5; no reliable D call. The V gene lost 4 bases and the J gene lost 0 bases, with 9 bases spanning the gap. The CDR3 consists of 14 residues. The germline V gene has CDR1 LNHDA and CDR2 SQIVND (reference sequence). In DNA form, the CDR3 reads TGTGCCAGTAGTAGGAGACGGGACCAAGAGACCCAGTACTTC. Translation gives CASSRRRDQETQYF.

The V and J genes are TRBV6-5 and TRBJ2-1, with 7 nucleotides matching TRBD1. There are 13 residues in the CDR3. The V gene end was trimmed by 7 bases and the J gene end by 6 bases; junction bases not matched to a gene: 6. Germline CDR1 and CDR2: MNHEY and SVGAGI. The CDR3 sequence is CASTSGQLNEQFF. The CDR3 DNA reads as TGTGCCAGCACATCGGGACAGCTCAATGAGCAGTTCTTC.

The chain combines TRBV7-8 with TRBJ2-1, with TRBD2 matching over 7 bases. The CDR3 consists of 14 residues. Germline-derived CDR1 and CDR2 are SGHVS and FQNEAQ. V lost 4 bases, J lost 2 bases, and 2 bases stayed unmatched. This CDR3 reads CASSYGLAYNEQFF. The CDR3 nucleotides read TGTGCCAGCAGCTACGGACTAGCCTACAATGAGCAGTTCTTC.

This clone was counted a few times. The chain is built from TRBV5-1 and TRBJ2-1, with 10 bases lining up with TRBD2. V dropped 5 bases and J dropped 5; count of bases not matched to a gene: 1. The CDR3 is made up of 13 amino acids. Germline V gene lookup returns CDR1 SGHRS and CDR2 YFSETQ. The CDR3 here is CASRLAGNNEQFF. CDR3 nucleotides: TGCGCCAGCAGACTAGCGGGGAACAATGAGCAGTTCTTC.

V usage is TRBV6-4 and J usage is TRBJ1-1; TRBD1 aligns across 11 bases. Per the germline V gene, CDR1 is MRHNA and CDR2 is SNTAGT. This CDR3 comprises 16 residues. V shed 0 bases, J shed 6 bases, and the junction held 6 bases outside the gene matches. The CDR3 loop is CASSDSNGGQGAEAFF. In DNA form, the CDR3 reads TGTGCCAGCAGTGACTCGAACGGGGGACAGGGGGCTGAAGCTTTCTTT.

The chain carries TRBV5-6 and TRBJ2-1; the D gene is possibly TRBD1 (5 bases). CDR1 is SGHDT, CDR2 YYEEEE, per germline. Trimming left V 0 bases short and J 3 bases short, with 10 bases between. The CDR3 length is 15 residues. CDR3 in amino acids: CASSLVDRDYNEQFF. CDR3 DNA sequence: TGTGCCAGCAGCTTGGTCGACAGAGACTACAATGAGCAGTTCTTC.

The chain recombines TRBV9 with TRBJ2-3, with D possibly being TRBD1 (5 bases). CDR1 SGDLS and CDR2 YYNGEE come from the germline V gene. CDR3 length: 16 amino acids. Trimming cost V 4 bases and J 3 bases, with 18 bases left between them. CDR3 sequence (DNA): TGTGCCAGCAGCCCGCCAGGGTTAGTGGGGACAGATACGCAGTATTTT. Its translation: CASSPPGLVGTDTQYF.

The chain combines TRBV19 with TRBJ2-3; 7 bases map to TRBD1. The CDR3 consists of 19 residues. CDR1 and CDR2 (germline): LNHDA, SQIVND (reference sequence). V lost 5 bases to trimming and J lost 0 bases; unmatched junction nucleotides: 17. CDR3 sequence: CASSPRRRGGLTSTDTQYF. DNA of the CDR3: TGTGCCAGTAGTCCCCGACGGCGAGGGGGCTTAACAAGCACAGATACGCAGTATTTT. Looking up the rest from reference TRBV19 and TRBJ2-3 gives the full variable domain: DGGITQSPKYLFRKEGQNVTLSCEQNLNHDAMYWYRQDPGQGLRLIYYSQIVNDFQKGDIAEGYSVSREKKESFPLTVTSAQKNPTAFYLCASSPRRRGGLTSTDTQYFGPGTRLTVL.

The chain is built from TRBV7-9 and TRBJ1-3, with D unresolved. Trimming took 5 bases from V and 8 from J, leaving 22 bases between them. This CDR3 has 16 amino acids. Germline lookup yields CDR1 SEHNR and CDR2 FQNEAQ (reference sequence). The CDR3 region is CASSPFGPIKEDTIYF. CDR3 in DNA: TGTGCCAGCAGCCCATTCGGTCCGATTAAGGAGGACACCATATATTTT.

The chain employs TRBV28 and TRBJ1-2, with a tentative D call TRBD1 (6 bases). Trimming left V 1 base short and J 7 bases short, with 16 bases between. Germline V gene sequence: CDR1 MDHEN, CDR2 SYDVKM. This CDR3 has 15 amino acids. CDR3 region: CASSLLGWQGPGYTF. The CDR3 bases are TGTGCCAGCAGTTTATTAGGTTGGCAGGGGCCTGGCTACACCTTC.

V is TRBV14 and J is TRBJ1-1; possible D gene TRBD1, 5 bases. This CDR3 is 16 amino acids long. Trimming pared 0 bases from V and 1 base from J, leaving 12 bases between. Germline V gene lookup returns CDR1 SGHDN and CDR2 FVKESK. The CDR3, as DNA: TGTGCCAGCAGCCAAGATTTTGGACAAGGGAACACTGAAGCTTTCTTT. Protein: CASSQDFGQGNTEAFF.

V is TRBV30 and J is TRBJ1-2; maybe TRBD1 (6 bases). Germline V gene lookup returns CDR1 GTSNPN and CDR2 SVGIG (reference sequence). The V gene lost 7 bases and the J gene lost 4 bases, with 10 bases spanning the gap. This CDR3 is 11 amino acids long. CDR3 sequence reads: CALDSCYGYTF. The DNA for the CDR3 is TGTGCCTTGGACAGCTGCTATGGCTACACCTTC.

This chain connects TRBV15 to TRBJ1-1; unclear D gene. Looked up from germline, CDR1 is LNHNV and CDR2 is YYDKDF (reference sequence). Trimming took off 0 bases at V and 7 bases at J, with 15 bases between the two ends. This CDR3 contains 15 residues. In DNA, the CDR3 is TGTGCCACCAGCAGAGATCTGGGAGAAGGACGTGAAGCTTTCTTT. Translating it yields CATSRDLGEGREAFF.

J is TRBJ2-7 and V is TRBV6-1; D might be TRBD1 (5 bases). Deletions cut 2 bases from V and 6 bases from J, with 11 bases between. The CDR3 consists of 13 residues. CDR1 MNHNS and CDR2 SASEGT come from the germline V gene. CDR3 protein: CASSEIGVSEQYF. The CDR3 DNA is TGTGCCAGCAGTGAAATAGGGGTCAGCGAGCAGTACTTC.

V usage is TRBV5-1 and J usage is TRBJ1-2, with 9 bases aligning to TRBD1. V lost 4 bases and J lost 6; bases outside the gene matches: 7. This CDR3 spans 14 amino acids. The germline CDR1 and CDR2 sequences are SGHRS and YFSETQ. The CDR3 DNA is TGCGCCAGCAGCCCCCCTACAGGGGGCCATGGCTACACCTTC. Translated, it gives CASSPPTGGHGYTF. Looking up the rest from reference TRBV5-1 and TRBJ1-2 gives the full variable domain: KAGVTQTPRYLIKTRGQQVTLSCSPISGHRSVSWYQQTPGQGLQFLFEYFSETQRNKGNFPGRFSGRQFSNSRSEMNVSTLELGDSALYLCASSPPTGGHGYTFGSGTRLTVV.

The rearrangement joins TRBV19 to TRBJ1-5, with D hard to call. Between the trimmed V and J ends, which lost 3 bases and 1 base, there was a span of 10 bases. The CDR3 extends over 15 amino acids. The germline gives CDR1 LNHDA, CDR2 SQIVND (reference sequence). CDR3: CASSMEDWSNQPQHF. The CDR3 coding sequence is TGTGCCAGTAGTATGGAGGACTGGAGCAATCAGCCCCAGCATTTT.

The V gene is TRBV27, the J gene TRBJ2-5, with TRBD2 identical over 8 bases. V trimming: 2 bases; J trimming: 5 bases; junction bases outside the gene matches: 10. The CDR3 covers 16 residues. Germline V gene lookup returns CDR1 MNHEY and CDR2 SMNVEV (reference sequence). The CDR3 is CASSLTSGRGAETQYF. In DNA, the CDR3 is TGTGCCAGCAGTTTAACGAGCGGGAGAGGTGCGGAGACCCAGTACTTC.

The chain combines TRBV5-1 with TRBJ1-2; 9 bases line up with TRBD1. Germline-derived CDR1 and CDR2 are SGHRS and YFSETQ. This CDR3 contains 15 residues. V lost 0 bases to trimming and J lost 4 bases; unmatched junction nucleotides: 4. The DNA of the CDR3 is TGCGCCAGCAGCTTGGACGGGACAGGGAGCTATGGCTACACCTTC. Its translation: CASSLDGTGSYGYTF.

CDR3 in amino acids: CASSLKQGANSPLHF. The DNA for the CDR3 is TGCGCCAGCAGCTTAAAACAGGGAGCTAATTCACCCCTCCACTTT. This chain uses TRBV5-1 with TRBJ1-6; D perhaps matches TRBD1 (6 bases). CDR3 length equals 15 residues. Per germline, CDR1 SGHRS and CDR2 YFSETQ. Trimming left V 2 bases short and J 6 bases short, with 12 bases between.

The CDR3 loop reads CASSLQSGTKNIQYF. DNA of the CDR3: TGTGCCAGCAGCTTACAGTCAGGGACCAAAAACATTCAGTACTTC. The rearrangement joins TRBV11-2 to TRBJ2-4, with a tentative D call TRBD1 (5 bases). The ends were cut back, 2 bases at V and 2 bases at J, with 10 bases in the middle. Germline CDR1 SGHAT, CDR2 FQNNGV. The CDR3 is 15 amino acids.

Comments on this clone: This sample also contains other DNA sequences that code for the same CDR3. V is TRBV19 and J is TRBJ1-1, with TRBD1 matching over 8 bases. The CDR3 runs to 13 residues. CDR1 and CDR2 from the germline V gene are LNHDA and SQIVND (reference sequence). Germline trimming cut 4 bases from V and 3 bases from J; bases unmatched to any gene: 1. CDR3: CASSTDRDTEAFF. DNA of the CDR3: TGTGCCAGTAGTACGGACAGGGACACTGAAGCTTTCTTT.

This clone was seen a single time. This rearrangement joins TRBV5-1 to TRBJ2-5; 8 bases agree with TRBD1. Unmatched junction bases numbered 6, after V lost 1 base and J lost 7 bases. The CDR3 runs to 14 residues. Germline CDR1 and CDR2: SGHRS and YFSETQ. CDR3 residues: CASSLLTGAGTQYF. The CDR3 region has the DNA TGCGCCAGCAGCTTGCTGACAGGGGCCGGGACCCAGTACTTC. The variable domain in full, completed from reference TRBV5-1 and TRBJ2-5, reads KAGVTQTPRYLIKTRGQQVTLSCSPISGHRSVSWYQQTPGQGLQFLFEYFSETQRNKGNFPGRFSGRQFSNSRSEMNVSTLELGDSALYLCASSLLTGAGTQYFGPGTRLLVL.

The chain uses TRBV21-1 and TRBJ1-1. TRBV21-1 constitutes a pseudogene. The CDR3 has 18 amino acids. CDR3 nucleotides: TGTGCCAGCAGCACCCCCCGGGGTCATCCTACTTTGAACACTGAAGCTTTCTTT. Translating it yields CASSTPRGHPTLNTEAFF.

The chain employs TRBV7-2 and TRBJ1-6; no definite D call. CDR3 length equals 15 residues. Trimming stripped 1 base from V and 9 bases from J, with 13 bases between. Germline V CDR1 and CDR2: SGHTA, FQGNSA. CDR3 nucleotide sequence: TGTGCCAGCAGCTTAGGATCGGGGAGTGGTTCACCCCTCCACTTT. Encoded protein: CASSLGSGSGSPLHF.

CDR3 bases: TGTGCCAGCAGCTTAGTCCGGGGGAATAACTATGGCTACACCTTC. It is translated as CASSLVRGNNYGYTF. This chain links TRBV7-8 with TRBJ1-2; tentative D call: TRBD1 (5 bases). With 1 base removed from V and 1 base from J, the gap between germline ends came to 10 bases. The CDR3 is 15 amino acids. Germline lookup yields CDR1 SGHVS and CDR2 FQNEAQ.

This chain joins TRBV5-1 and TRBJ2-1; D is possibly TRBD2 (5 bases). V was cut by 2 bases and J by 0 bases, with 15 bases left in between. This CDR3 contains 17 residues. CDR1 is SGHRS and CDR2 is YFSETQ in the germline V gene. The CDR3 DNA follows: TGCGCCAGCAGCTTTATGCCGACGGGGAGCTCCTACAATGAGCAGTTCTTC. Protein: CASSFMPTGSSYNEQFF. The complete variable domain, with remaining parts taken from reference TRBV5-1 and TRBJ2-1, reads KAGVTQTPRYLIKTRGQQVTLSCSPISGHRSVSWYQQTPGQGLQFLFEYFSETQRNKGNFPGRFSGRQFSNSRSEMNVSTLELGDSALYLCASSFMPTGSSYNEQFFGPGTRLTVL.

V is TRBV29-1 and J is TRBJ2-1, with D possibly TRBD1 on 6 matching bases. Germline CDR1 SQVTM, CDR2 ANQGSEA. The V end lost 3 bases, the J end lost 3 bases, and 9 bases lay between the germline ends. This CDR3 region has 13 residues. The DNA for the CDR3 is TGCAGCGTTGACCCGGACAGCTACAATGAGCAGTTCTTC. Translation gives CSVDPDSYNEQFF.